This entry lists 15 T cell receptor beta chains sequenced from one sample in a study of Ad26.COV2.S vaccination and SARS-CoV-2 variants. The table came from immunoSEQ multiplex PCR; TCRdb's copy has only in-frame clones and leaves some out. The sample lists around 400,000 clones, around 91% occurring once. Described treatment: roughly 19 received Ad26.COV2.S at low or high dose, single or two shots; 5 received placebo; per-sample allocation not given. Samples were taken on day 63 after the first vaccine or placebo injection. Source: peripheral blood, taken in a trial of Ad26.COV2.S vaccine versus placebo. The receptors were gathered from a person aged 18-60 years who received the Ad26.COV2.S COVID-19 vaccine or a placebo.

The chain has TRBV6-1 and TRBJ2-1; TRBD2 matches at 12 bases. This CDR3 contains 13 residues. The trim removed 3 bases at V and 14 bases at J, leaving 5 bases unmatched. CDR1 is MNHNS, CDR2 SASEGT, per germline. In DNA, the CDR3 is TGTGCCAGCAGTGAGAACCCTAGCGGGGGGGAGTTCTTC. As protein: CASSENPSGGEFF.

V gene TRBV9 combines with J gene TRBJ1-6, with TRBD1 matching over 7 bases. The CDR3 has 13 amino acids. Unmatched junction bases numbered 2, after V lost 4 bases and J lost 7 bases. From germline, CDR1 is SGDLS and CDR2 YYNGEE. The CDR3 DNA follows: TGTGCCAGCAGCTCGGGACAGAATTCACCCCTCCACTTT. This sequence encodes CASSSGQNSPLHF.

The chain recombines TRBV28 with TRBJ2-2; a weak D match, TRBD1 (5 bases). Between the trimmed V and J ends, which lost 6 bases and 7 bases, there was a span of 12 bases. There are 13 residues in the CDR3. The V gene's germline CDR1 is MDHEN and CDR2 SYDVKM. CDR3 DNA sequence: TGTGCCAGCAGCCCAGACAGTGACGGGGAGCTGTTTTTT. Amino acid sequence: CASSPDSDGELFF.

The chain is built from TRBV5-1 and TRBJ2-1; 10 nucleotides match TRBD2. J lost 10 bases, V lost 5 bases, and 6 bases had no gene match. The germline V gene has CDR1 SGHRS and CDR2 YFSETQ. This CDR3 spans 13 amino acids. The CDR3 sequence: CASSQSGRAEQFF. The CDR3 coding sequence is TGCGCCAGCAGTCAGAGCGGGAGGGCCGAGCAGTTCTTC.

This sequence joins TRBV29-1 and TRBJ1-4, with a possible D match to TRBD1 (6 bases). Germline V gene sequence: CDR1 SQVTM, CDR2 ANQGSEA. Trimming pared 1 base from V and 8 bases from J, leaving 20 bases between. The CDR3 is 16 residues long. The CDR3 bases are TGCAGCGTTGAAGTATCGGGGGGCGCGAGGGAGGAAAAACTGTTTTTT. This encodes CSVEVSGGAREEKLFF.

This chain connects TRBV28 to TRBJ2-7; D could derive from TRBD1 or TRBD2 (6 bases each). Germline loops: CDR1 MDHEN, CDR2 SYDVKM. The CDR3 has 13 residues. V was cut by 6 bases and J by 3 bases, with 12 bases left in between. The CDR3 region has the DNA TGTGCCAGCAGGGGGGGACAATTCTACGAGCAGTACTTC. It specifies CASRGGQFYEQYF. The full variable domain, in which reference TRBV28 and TRBJ2-7 provide the parts outside the CDR3, is DVKVTQSSRYLVKRTGEKVFLECVQDMDHENMFWYRQDPGLGLRLIYFSYDVKMKEKGDIPEGYSVSREKKERFSLILESASTNQTSMYLCASRGGQFYEQYFGPGTRLTVT.

Turning to this clone: A much larger clone lies one base from this, so it may be a read error. The V and J genes are TRBV6-4 and TRBJ2-2; 9 nucleotides match TRBD2. V was clipped by 4 bases and J by 4 bases; unmatched bases: 1. Per germline, CDR1 MRHNA and CDR2 SNTAGT. This CDR3 has 14 residues. The CDR3 sequence is CASSVSGSTGELFF. For the CDR3, the DNA is TGTGCCAGCAGTGTTAGCGGGAGCACCGGGGAGCTGTTTTTT.

CDR3 in amino acids: CASSFRTGGGGNTIYF. The CDR3, as DNA: TGTGCCAGCAGTTTTCGCACAGGGGGCGGGGGAAACACCATATATTTT. This sequence joins TRBV27 and TRBJ1-3, with 9 bases lining up with TRBD1. Germline V gene sequence: CDR1 MNHEY, CDR2 SMNVEV (reference sequence). V trimming: 3 bases; J trimming: 4 bases; junction bases outside the gene matches: 7. This CDR3 contains 16 residues.

J is TRBJ2-4 and V is TRBV18, with a possible D match to TRBD2 (6 bases). V lost 0 bases to trimming and J lost 1 base, with 7 bases between them. Germline-derived CDR1 and CDR2 are KGHSH and LQKENI. CDR3 length equals 15 residues. In DNA form, the CDR3 reads TGTGCCAGCTCACCACCGGCGGGGGCCAAAAACATTCAGTACTTC. This encodes CASSPPAGAKNIQYF.

The chain combines TRBV19 with TRBJ2-6; TRBD1 aligns across 7 bases. With V trimmed by 4 bases and J by 2 bases, 5 bases remained unmatched. Per the germline V gene, CDR1 is LNHDA and CDR2 is SQIVND (reference sequence). This CDR3 has 16 residues. The CDR3 sequence: CASSTLTGTGANVLTF. In DNA form, the CDR3 reads TGTGCCAGTAGTACCCTGACAGGGACTGGGGCCAACGTCCTGACTTTC.

The rearrangement uses TRBV14 and TRBJ2-5, with 11 bases matching TRBD2. This CDR3 is built from 17 residues. The J segment lost 4 bases and the V segment lost 4 bases, leaving 11 bases of the junction unmatched. The germline CDR1 and CDR2 sequences are SGHDN and FVKESK. The CDR3 bases are TGTGCCAGCAGCCCCTCCCGACTAGCGGGATTGAGAGAGACCCAGTACTTC. Translation gives CASSPSRLAGLRETQYF.

This clone was counted a single time. This chain connects TRBV11-2 to TRBJ1-1; 7 positions agree with TRBD1. The CDR3 is 13 residues long. The J segment lost 4 bases and the V segment lost 5 bases, leaving 4 bases of the junction unmatched. Germline assignment: CDR1 SGHAT and CDR2 FQNNGV. As DNA, the CDR3 is TGTGCCAGCAGCCGAGGGGGCAGCACTGAAGCTTTCTTT. Translated, it gives CASSRGGSTEAFF.

This clone has a single count. This chain uses TRBV28 with TRBJ2-2; 10 nucleotides align to TRBD1. CDR1 is MDHEN and CDR2 is SYDVKM in the germline V gene. The CDR3 covers 15 residues. V shed 4 bases and J 7 bases; nucleotides not matched to a gene: 6. In DNA, the CDR3 is TGTGCCAGCAGTTGGGGGACAGGGGCCGGCGGGGAGCTGTTTTTT. Protein sequence: CASSWGTGAGGELFF.

This clone was counted once. The chain uses TRBV28 and TRBJ2-7; no reliable D call. From germline, CDR1 is MDHEN and CDR2 SYDVKM. Trimming stripped 3 bases from V and 3 bases from J, with 6 bases between. The CDR3 extends over 12 amino acids. The CDR3 DNA reads TGTGCCAGCAGTTTGATTCTCTACGAGCAGTACTTC. Its protein product is CASSLILYEQYF.

The chain has TRBV9 and TRBJ2-7; D possibly corresponds to TRBD1 (6 bases). This CDR3 spans 14 amino acids. Germline loops: CDR1 SGDLS, CDR2 YYNGEE. V was pared by 2 bases and J by 0 bases, with 9 bases between. CDR3 DNA sequence: TGTGCCAGCAGCGTGGGGACATTCTCCTACGAGCAGTACTTC. Encoded protein: CASSVGTFSYEQYF. Together with reference TRBV9 and TRBJ2-7, the CDR3 gives the full variable domain: DSGVTQTPKHLITATGQRVTLRCSPRSGDLSVYWYQQSLDQGLQFLIQYYNGEERAKGNILERFSAQQFPDLHSELNLSSLELGDSALYFCASSVGTFSYEQYFGPGTRLTVT.